This T cell receptor beta chain comes out of a study of identical twins. TCRdb ran MiXCR on the 5' RACE reads and lists one entry per CDR3 protein. The data contain about 900,000 distinct CDR3 sequences, around 12% of them singletons. This clonotype was seen only a few times. The CDR3 totals 14 residues. CDR1 is MNHNS, CDR2 SASEGT, per germline. The V gene lost 6 bases and the J gene lost 3 bases, with 11 bases spanning the gap. These same data were also listed under a study on yellow fever vaccine responses in identical twins.

The clonotype originates from a woman under 30 in good health. Source material: PBMCs. The chain is built from TRBV6-1 and TRBJ1-4; no reliable D call. This CDR3 is CASRATSSNEKLFF. The CDR3 bases are TGTGCCAGCAGAGCAACAAGTTCTAATGAAAAACTGTTTTTT.